One and the same sample provided the 2 T cell receptor beta chains below, sequenced in a study of response to subunit inactivated influenza vaccine. MiXCR, applied by TCRdb to the RT-PCR reads, yields one record per CDR3 protein. The repertoire holds 630,000 or so distinct CDR3 sequences, with less than 20% as singletons. Sequences were derived from PBMCs from blood, sampled approximately 12 days after vaccination. The origin of the receptors is a man aged 45 to 65 who received an inactivated influenza vaccine.

The chain uses TRBV29-1 and TRBJ2-3, with 10 bases aligning to TRBD2. CDR1 is SQVTM, CDR2 ANQGSEA, per germline. Germline trimming cut 6 bases from V and 2 bases from J; bases unmatched to any gene: 17. The CDR3 runs to 18 residues. The CDR3 region has the DNA TGCAGCGTATCCGGACTAGCGGAGGCACCAATCAACACAGATACGCAGTATTTT. This gives the protein CSVSGLAEAPINTDTQYF.

The gene calls are TRBV6-1 and TRBJ2-1; 11 bases line up with TRBD2. The CDR3 is made up of 15 amino acids. Per the germline V gene, CDR1 is MNHNS and CDR2 is SASEGT. The V segment lost 6 bases and the J segment 3 bases; nucleotides outside the gene matches: 4. The CDR3 sequence: CASSTGLAGYNEQFF. The CDR3 DNA is TGTGCCAGCAGCACTGGACTAGCGGGCTACAATGAGCAGTTCTTC.